A single sample is the source of the 24 T cell receptor beta chains below, sequenced in a study of T-cell reconstitution after alpha-beta-depleted transplantation in children. A TCRbeta library incorporating unique molecular identifiers was prepared. TCRdb called the PCR reads again in MiXCR, with one record for every CDR3 protein. The sample records hundreds of thousands of distinct CDR3 sequences, more than 10% being singletons. Sample: PBMCs from the stem cell graft donor, taken from the stem cell graft. All receptors come from a human donor who donated a stem cell graft to a child with acute lymphoblastic leukemia.

This clonotype came up a few times. This sequence joins TRBV20-1 and TRBJ2-5; 14 bases match TRBD2. The germline V gene encodes CDR1 DFQATT and CDR2 SNEGSKA (reference sequence). Trimming took 1 base from V and 0 from J; bases not matched to a gene: 7. This CDR3 is 18 amino acids long. The CDR3 DNA reads as TGCAGTGCTAGAGTGGGACTAGCGGGAGACCTGTACCAAGAGACCCAGTACTTC. Its translation is CSARVGLAGDLYQETQYF.

This clonotype was seen many times. The rearrangement uses TRBV5-1 and TRBJ2-1; D is undetermined. Germline V CDR1 and CDR2: SGHRS, YFSETQ. The length of the CDR3 is 16 residues. The V end was cut by 1 base, the J end by 8 bases, with 19 bases between. CDR3 nucleotides: TGCGCCAGCAGCTTGCCTAAGGGCCGCGCTTGGGATGAGCAGTTCTTC. Translation gives CASSLPKGRAWDEQFF.

The chain links TRBV11-2 to TRBJ2-2; 8 bases line up with TRBD1. The CDR3 runs 16 residues. Trimming cost V 5 bases and J 2 bases; bases outside gene matches: 7. Germline V gene lookup returns CDR1 SGHAT and CDR2 FQNNGV. DNA of the CDR3: TGTGCCAGCAGCCGCCCAGGGGGCGAAAACACCGGGGAGCTGTTTTTT. This gives the protein CASSRPGGENTGELFF.

This clonotype was observed at least ten times. The rearrangement links TRBV11-2 to TRBJ2-1; TRBD1 is a possible D gene (5 bases). The V and J ends lost 8 bases and 6 bases respectively, with 14 bases between them. The germline CDR1 and CDR2 sequences are SGHAT and FQNNGV. The CDR3 consists of 13 residues. The CDR3 is CASGRGPFNEQFF. The CDR3, as DNA: TGTGCCAGCGGTAGGGGTCCGTTCAATGAGCAGTTCTTC.

This clonotype was seen a few times. CDR3 DNA: TGCAGTGCTAGGCCGGGACAGGGGGCGGGAGAGCAGTACTTC. It yields the protein CSARPGQGAGEQYF. The chain joins TRBV20-1 to TRBJ2-7; 12 positions agree with TRBD1. Trimming at V came to 3 bases and at J to 7 bases, leaving 7 bases not matched to a gene. Per germline, CDR1 DFQATT and CDR2 SNEGSKA (reference sequence). The CDR3 covers 14 residues.

This clonotype appeared many times. The genes are TRBV10-3 and TRBJ2-1; a possible D gene is TRBD2 (5 bases). CDR1 is ENHRY and CDR2 is SYGVKD in the germline V gene. This CDR3 has 16 residues. Between the trimmed V and J ends, which lost 1 base and 5 bases, there was a span of 15 bases. This CDR3 reads CAISELHRPGNNEQFF. Here the CDR3 DNA reads TGTGCCATCAGTGAGTTGCACCGGCCGGGAAACAATGAGCAGTTCTTC.

At least ten counts were recorded for this clonotype. This chain connects TRBV5-5 to TRBJ2-5; D not certain. The germline V and J ends were trimmed by 1 base and 5 bases, with 6 bases remaining between them. CDR3 length: 12 amino acids. Germline-derived CDR1 and CDR2 are SGHKS and YYEKEE (reference sequence). Here the CDR3 DNA reads TGTGCCAGCAGCTTGACGGTGGAGACCCAGTACTTC. Its protein is CASSLTVETQYF.

The chain uses TRBV7-2 and TRBJ1-5; no definite D call. Germline CDR1 and CDR2: SGHTA and FQGNSA. Trimming removed 2 bases at V and 1 base at J, with 15 bases between. The CDR3 extends over 17 amino acids. The CDR3 region is CASSLKGGRISNQPQHF. The CDR3 DNA reads TGTGCCAGCAGCTTAAAAGGTGGGCGGATAAGCAATCAGCCCCAGCATTTT.

This sequence joins TRBV6-2 or TRBV6-3 and TRBJ1-1, with 7 positions matching TRBD1. This CDR3 has 15 residues. V was clipped by 5 bases and J by 4 bases; unmatched bases: 10. The germline gives CDR1 MNHEY, CDR2 SVGEGT. The CDR3 DNA reads TGTGCCAGCAGTAAAAACAGGGGCTTCAGCACTGAAGCTTTCTTT. Its translation: CASSKNRGFSTEAFF.

This clonotype was observed many times. The gene calls are TRBV12-3 or TRBV12-4 and TRBJ2-3; no definite D call. CDR3 size: 14 residues. Trimming left V 7 bases short and J 0 bases short, with 11 bases between. The CDR3 nucleotides are TGTGCCAGCACCGACACCACTAGCACAGATACGCAGTATTTT. Residues: CASTDTTSTDTQYF.

This clonotype was detected ten times or more. The genes are TRBV20-1 and TRBJ1-2, with D perhaps matching TRBD1 (6 bases). This CDR3 has 13 amino acids. Deletions cut 6 bases from V and 1 base from J, with 12 bases between. Germline CDR1 and CDR2: DFQATT and SNEGSKA (reference sequence). CDR3 DNA sequence: TGCAGTGCGCCGGACAGAAGTAACTATGGCTACACCTTC. It is translated as CSAPDRSNYGYTF.

This clonotype was detected a few times. This chain links TRBV18 with TRBJ2-7, with a tentative D call TRBD2 (6 bases). Per germline, CDR1 KGHSH and CDR2 LQKENI. The CDR3 has 14 residues. Deletions cut 3 bases from V and 5 bases from J, with 14 bases between. The DNA for the CDR3 is TGTGCCAGCTCACCGGCCCGGGGGAAGGACGAGCAGTACTTC. As protein: CASSPARGKDEQYF.

Worth noting for this clonotype: One junction end does not reproduce the germline sequence, and a read error may be involved. The J gene is TRBJ2-1, the V gene TRBV20-1, with 9 bases matching TRBD2. This CDR3 is 17 amino acids long. CDR1 and CDR2 from the germline V gene are DFQATT and SNEGSKA (reference sequence). The chain's CDR3 is CCARLLAGRPSGDEQFF. CDR3 DNA sequence: TGCTGTGCTAGACTGCTAGCGGGACGCCCCAGTGGGGATGAGCAGTTCTTC.

The chain joins TRBV20-1 to TRBJ2-7; 11 bases agree with TRBD2. Per germline, CDR1 DFQATT and CDR2 SNEGSKA (reference sequence). The CDR3 contains 12 residues. V was pared by 4 bases and J by 6 bases, with 2 bases of the junction left unmatched. The CDR3: CSATLAGGEQYF. The CDR3 region has the DNA TGCAGTGCTACTCTAGCGGGAGGCGAGCAGTACTTC.

This clonotype was seen repeatedly, ten times or more. This rearrangement joins TRBV27 to TRBJ2-3; 7 bases align to TRBD2. There are 17 residues in the CDR3. CDR1 and CDR2 (germline): MNHEY, SMNVEV (reference sequence). Germline trimming cut 2 bases from V and 0 bases from J; bases unmatched to any gene: 8. CDR3 region: CASSLHAGGTSTDTQYF. In nucleotides, the CDR3 is TGTGCCAGCAGTTTACATGCCGGGGGGACCAGCACAGATACGCAGTATTTT.

This clonotype was recorded at least ten times. The genes are TRBV28 and TRBJ2-7; D call uncertain. CDR1 and CDR2 from the germline V gene are MDHEN and SYDVKM. The length of the CDR3 is 15 residues. The V and J ends lost 6 bases and 2 bases respectively, with 17 bases between them. The CDR3 region is CASSLHNLNTYEQYF. For the CDR3, the DNA is TGTGCCAGCAGCCTACATAACTTAAATACCTACGAGCAGTACTTC.

This clonotype was picked up many times. The gene calls are TRBV20-1 and TRBJ1-5; D gene unclear. Germline CDR1 reads DFQATT; CDR2 reads SNEGSKA (reference sequence). Trimming stripped 4 bases from V and 2 bases from J, with 9 bases between. The CDR3 contains 13 residues. The CDR3 DNA sequence: TGCAGTGCTACTCAGGACCGCAATCAGCCCCAGCATTTT. It translates to CSATQDRNQPQHF.

Comments on this clonotype: A much larger clonotype is one base distant, so this may be a read error. This chain links TRBV20-1 with TRBJ1-1; D call uncertain. CDR1 DFQATT and CDR2 SNEGSKA come from the germline V gene (reference sequence). Trimming stripped 6 bases from V and 0 bases from J, with 14 bases between. The CDR3 loop spans 14 amino acids. The CDR3 spells CSAFLRLLNTEAFF. The CDR3 nucleotides are TGCAGTGCCTTCCTGCGGCTTTTGAACACTGAAGCTTTCTTT.

At least ten counts were recorded for this clonotype. This chain connects TRBV24-1 to TRBJ2-1; 10 nucleotides line up with TRBD1. The CDR3 runs to 18 residues. The J segment lost 8 bases and the V segment lost 3 bases, leaving 15 bases of the junction unmatched. Per germline, CDR1 KGHDR and CDR2 SFDVKD. The CDR3 DNA sequence: TGTGCCACCAGTGATACTAAGCCGGGACAGGGGAATGGATATGAGCAGTTCTTC. Protein sequence: CATSDTKPGQGNGYEQFF.

This clonotype was counted many times. V usage is TRBV5-6 and J usage is TRBJ2-7; possibly TRBD1 or TRBD2 for D (5 bases each). CDR1 SGHDT and CDR2 YYEEEE come from the germline V gene. V lost 3 bases and J 6 bases, leaving 16 bases between the germline ends. This CDR3 contains 14 residues. CDR3 loop: CASSWGRGVGEQYF. CDR3 DNA: TGTGCCAGCAGCTGGGGACGAGGTGTGGGCGAGCAGTACTTC.

The sample holds many counts of this clonotype. V is TRBV12-3 or TRBV12-4 and J is TRBJ1-5, with D perhaps matching TRBD1 (6 bases). This CDR3 has 15 amino acids. The V end was cut by 2 bases, the J end by 3 bases, with 11 bases between. The CDR3 DNA follows: TGTGCCAGCAGTTTATACAGGGCCGACAATCAGCCCCAGCATTTT. Encoded protein: CASSLYRADNQPQHF.

The rearrangement links TRBV20-1 to TRBJ2-1, with 7 bases aligning to TRBD2. There are 16 residues in the CDR3. Germline V gene data show CDR1 as DFQATT and CDR2 as SNEGSKA (reference sequence). V was pared by 3 bases and J by 6 bases, with 14 bases of the junction left unmatched. The CDR3 is CSASEVGRGMANEQFF. CDR3 sequence (DNA): TGCAGTGCTAGTGAGGTGGGGCGGGGGATGGCCAATGAGCAGTTCTTC.

This clonotype was seen many times. The chain carries TRBV20-1 and TRBJ2-3, with a possible D match to TRBD1 (6 bases). CDR1 DFQATT and CDR2 SNEGSKA come from the germline V gene (reference sequence). This CDR3 region has 14 residues. Between the trimmed V and J ends, which lost 0 bases and 0 bases, there was a span of 7 bases. Here the CDR3 DNA reads TGCAGTGCTAGAGAGGACAGTAGCACAGATACGCAGTATTTT. Its protein product is CSAREDSSTDTQYF.

At least ten counts were recorded for this clonotype. This chain links TRBV29-1 with TRBJ1-1; D gene uncertain. V was pared by 4 bases and J by 7 bases, with 10 bases between. This CDR3 has 11 amino acids. The germline V gene has CDR1 SQVTM and CDR2 ANQGSEA. DNA of the CDR3: TGCAGCGTTGCTTTGGGCCTTGAAGCTTTCTTT. Residues: CSVALGLEAFF.